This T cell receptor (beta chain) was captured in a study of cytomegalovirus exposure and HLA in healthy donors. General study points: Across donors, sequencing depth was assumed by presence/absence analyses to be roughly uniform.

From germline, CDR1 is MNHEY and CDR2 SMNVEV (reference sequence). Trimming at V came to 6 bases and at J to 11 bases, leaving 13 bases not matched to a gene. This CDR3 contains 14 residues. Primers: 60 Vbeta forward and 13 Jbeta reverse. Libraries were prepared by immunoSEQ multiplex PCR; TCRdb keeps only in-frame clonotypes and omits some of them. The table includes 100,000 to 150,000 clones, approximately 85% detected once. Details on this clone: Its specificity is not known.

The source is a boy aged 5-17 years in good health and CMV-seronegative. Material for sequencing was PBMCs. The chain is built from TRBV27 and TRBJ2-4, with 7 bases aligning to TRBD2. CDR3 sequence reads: CASSPGTNPNVQYF. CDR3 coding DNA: TGTGCCAGCAGCCCCGGGACTAACCCCAACGTTCAGTACTTC.